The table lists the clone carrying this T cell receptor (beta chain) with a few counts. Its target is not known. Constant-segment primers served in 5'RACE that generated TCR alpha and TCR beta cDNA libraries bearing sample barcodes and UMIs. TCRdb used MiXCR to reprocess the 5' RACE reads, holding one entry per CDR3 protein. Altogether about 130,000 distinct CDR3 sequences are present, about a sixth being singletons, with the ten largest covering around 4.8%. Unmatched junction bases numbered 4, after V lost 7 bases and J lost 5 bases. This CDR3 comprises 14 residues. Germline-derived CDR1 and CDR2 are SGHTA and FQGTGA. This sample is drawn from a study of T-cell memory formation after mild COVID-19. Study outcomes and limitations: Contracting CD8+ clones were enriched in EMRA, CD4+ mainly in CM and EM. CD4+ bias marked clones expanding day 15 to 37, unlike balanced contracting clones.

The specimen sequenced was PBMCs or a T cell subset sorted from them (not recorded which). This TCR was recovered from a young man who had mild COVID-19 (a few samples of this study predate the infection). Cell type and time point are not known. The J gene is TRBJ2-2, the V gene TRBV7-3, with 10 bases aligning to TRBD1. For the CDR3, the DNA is TGTGCCAGCACTCCGGGACAGGGGACCGGGGAGCTGTTTTTT. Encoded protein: CASTPGQGTGELFF.